The clone carrying this TCR beta chain was observed a handful of times. Its target is unknown. One end of the junction varies from germline; a read error may be responsible. CDR1 SGHTA and CDR2 FQGNSA come from the germline V gene. This CDR3 is 16 amino acids long. The study amplified TCR beta CDR3 regions using RNA transcripts. HTBI-primed first-round RT-PCR preceded second-round multiplex PCR. TCRdb re-called the multiplex PCR reads with MiXCR, one entry per CDR3 protein. The data contain around 1.1 million distinct CDR3 sequences, about two fifths of them seen just once; the ten biggest clones take up more than 9.5%. This sample was included in a study of Graves' ophthalmopathy and Graves' hyperthyroidism. General study points: Detection in blood was also observed for most expanded thyroid clonotypes above 0.001 frequency.

The gene calls are TRBV7-2 and TRBJ2-5; 7 positions agree with TRBD1. Sequencing was carried out using peripheral blood or thyroid tissue (not recorded which). This clonotype was obtained from an adult man with Graves' hyperthyroidism. The CDR3 DNA is TGCGCCAGCAGCGAAGGAAGCGGACAGGCGGAAGAGACCCAGTACTTC. Its protein is CASSEGSGQAEETQYF.